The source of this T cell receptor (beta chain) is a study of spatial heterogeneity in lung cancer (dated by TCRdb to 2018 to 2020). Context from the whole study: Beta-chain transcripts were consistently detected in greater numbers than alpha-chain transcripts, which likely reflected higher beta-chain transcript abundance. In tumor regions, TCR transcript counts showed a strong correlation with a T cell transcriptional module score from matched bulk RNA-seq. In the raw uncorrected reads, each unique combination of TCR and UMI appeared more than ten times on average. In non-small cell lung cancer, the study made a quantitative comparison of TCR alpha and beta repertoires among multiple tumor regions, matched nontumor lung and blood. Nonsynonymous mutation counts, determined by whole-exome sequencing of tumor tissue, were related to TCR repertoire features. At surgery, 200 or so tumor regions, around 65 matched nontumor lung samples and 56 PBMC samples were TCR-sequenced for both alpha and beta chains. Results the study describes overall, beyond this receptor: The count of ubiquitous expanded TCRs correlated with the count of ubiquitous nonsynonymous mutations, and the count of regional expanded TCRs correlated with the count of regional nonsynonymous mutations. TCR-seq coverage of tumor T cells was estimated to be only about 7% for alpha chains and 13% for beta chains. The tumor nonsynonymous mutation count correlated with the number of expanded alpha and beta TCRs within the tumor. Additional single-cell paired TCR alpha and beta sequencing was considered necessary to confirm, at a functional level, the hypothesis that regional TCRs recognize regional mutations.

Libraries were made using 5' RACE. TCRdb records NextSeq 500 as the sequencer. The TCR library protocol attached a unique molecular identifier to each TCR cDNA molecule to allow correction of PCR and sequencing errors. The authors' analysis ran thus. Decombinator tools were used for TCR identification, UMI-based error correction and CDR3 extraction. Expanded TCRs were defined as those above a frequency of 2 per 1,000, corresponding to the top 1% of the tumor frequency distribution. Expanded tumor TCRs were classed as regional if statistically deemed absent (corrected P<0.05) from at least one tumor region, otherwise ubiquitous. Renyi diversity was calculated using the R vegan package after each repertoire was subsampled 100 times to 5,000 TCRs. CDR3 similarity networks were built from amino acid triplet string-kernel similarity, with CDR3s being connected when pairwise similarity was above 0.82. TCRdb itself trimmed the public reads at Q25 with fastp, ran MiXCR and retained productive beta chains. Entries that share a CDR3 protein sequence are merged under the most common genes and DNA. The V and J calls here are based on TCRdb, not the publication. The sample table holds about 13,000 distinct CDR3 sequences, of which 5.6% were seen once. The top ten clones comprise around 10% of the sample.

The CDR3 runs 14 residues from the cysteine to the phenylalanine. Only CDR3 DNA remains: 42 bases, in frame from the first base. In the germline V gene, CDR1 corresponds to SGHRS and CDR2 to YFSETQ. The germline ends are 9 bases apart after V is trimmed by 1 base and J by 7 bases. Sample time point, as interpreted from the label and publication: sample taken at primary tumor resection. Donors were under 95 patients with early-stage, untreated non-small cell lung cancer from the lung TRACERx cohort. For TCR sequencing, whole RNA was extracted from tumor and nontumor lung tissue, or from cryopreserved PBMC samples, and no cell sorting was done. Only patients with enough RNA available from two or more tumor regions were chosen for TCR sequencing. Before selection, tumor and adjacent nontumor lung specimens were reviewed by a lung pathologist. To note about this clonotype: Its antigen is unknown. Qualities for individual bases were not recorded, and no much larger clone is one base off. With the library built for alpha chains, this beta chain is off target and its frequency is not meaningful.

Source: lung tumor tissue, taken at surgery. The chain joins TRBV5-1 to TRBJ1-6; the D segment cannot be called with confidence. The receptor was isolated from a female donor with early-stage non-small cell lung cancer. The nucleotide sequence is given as TGCGCCAGCAGCTTGTGGACCGAGAATTCACCCCTCCACTTT. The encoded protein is CASSLWTENSPLHF. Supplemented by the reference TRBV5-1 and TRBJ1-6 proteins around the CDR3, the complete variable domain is KAGVTQTPRYLIKTRGQQVTLSCSPISGHRSVSWYQQTPGQGLQFLFEYFSETQRNKGNFPGRFSGRQFSNSRSEMNVSTLELGDSALYLCASSLWTENSPLHFGNGTRLTVT.